The 17 T cell receptor beta chains listed next were all sequenced from one sample in a study of blood T cells in healthy people across ages. Then a second PCR, running roughly 7 to 12 cycles, was carried out with a sample-barcoded 5' primer and a J-beta primer mix. TCRdb passed the 5' RACE reads through MiXCR, listing each CDR3 protein once. Here the sample spans roughly 700,000 distinct CDR3 sequences, about half being singletons. The sequencing input was blood. These receptors were obtained from a woman aged 60-75 years in good health.

V usage is TRBV7-2 and J usage is TRBJ1-2, with 7 bases matching TRBD1. The CDR3 is made up of 15 amino acids. The trim removed 5 bases at V and 3 bases at J, leaving 9 bases unmatched. Looked up from germline, CDR1 is SGHTA and CDR2 is FQGNSA. CDR3 amino acids: CASSPGGLQHYGYTF. The CDR3 DNA follows: TGTGCCAGCAGCCCAGGGGGGCTTCAGCACTATGGCTACACCTTC.

This chain links TRBV30 with TRBJ2-1; the D gene is possibly TRBD2 (6 bases). V gave up 7 bases and J gave up 9 bases, with 22 bases separating them. CDR3 size: 14 residues. Germline V CDR1 and CDR2: GTSNPN, SVGIG (reference sequence). The CDR3 is CAFVHWRGRVEQFF. CDR3 coding DNA: TGTGCCTTTGTCCACTGGCGGGGAAGGGTTGAGCAGTTCTTC.

V and J are TRBV7-9 and TRBJ1-6; D gene uncertain. V lost 5 bases and J lost 10, with 18 bases in between. CDR3 length equals 15 residues. The V gene's germline CDR1 is SEHNR and CDR2 FQNEAQ (reference sequence). CDR3 nucleotides: TGTGCCAGCAGCCCCCCACTAGGGTTTCCGTCACCCCTCCACTTT. It is translated as CASSPPLGFPSPLHF.

CDR3 sequence reads: CASSRDNEQYF. The CDR3 coding sequence is TGTGCCAGCTCACGGGACAACGAGCAGTACTTC. The chain employs TRBV18 and TRBJ2-7, with D possibly TRBD1 on 6 matching bases. V lost 4 bases and J 5 bases, leaving 6 bases between the germline ends. The CDR3 is 11 amino acids. The germline CDR1 and CDR2 sequences are KGHSH and LQKENI.

This clonotype was counted only a few times. The chain joins TRBV11-3 to TRBJ2-7; the match to TRBD1 covers 9 bases. CDR3 length: 15 residues. Trimming removed 3 bases from V and 7 bases from J; junction bases left unmatched: 10. Germline loops: CDR1 SGHNT, CDR2 YENEEA. The CDR3 nucleotides read TGTGCCAGCAGCTTCGGACAGGGGTCCCTGGGAGAGCAGTACTTC. Amino acid sequence: CASSFGQGSLGEQYF.

This clonotype was counted ten times or more. The chain joins TRBV4-3 to TRBJ2-1; D is possibly TRBD2 (6 bases). This CDR3 has 17 residues. Trimming left V 0 bases short and J 5 bases short, with 17 bases between. Germline CDR1 and CDR2: LGHNA and YSLEER. DNA for the CDR3: TGCGCCAGCAGCCAAGATCCGAGGGCGGGACCGAACAATGAGCAGTTCTTC. Protein product: CASSQDPRAGPNNEQFF.

The V gene is TRBV9, the J gene TRBJ2-7, with D maybe TRBD1 (6 bases). The DNA matches TRBJ2-5 better at its end, which makes the J call doubtful. Germline V lookup: CDR1 SGDLS, CDR2 YYNGEE. The CDR3 has 17 amino acids. CDR3 DNA sequence: TGTGCCAGCAGCGTAGTAGGGGAACAGGGCATCGGGGAGACCCAGTACTTC. Translating it yields CASSVVGEQGIGETQYF.

This rearrangement joins TRBV3-1 to TRBJ2-5; 7 bases fit TRBD2. V was pared by 3 bases and J by 11 bases, with 18 bases of the junction left unmatched. The CDR3 consists of 16 residues. Germline CDR1 is LGHDT and CDR2 is YNNKEL (reference sequence). The CDR3 region has the DNA TGTGCCAGCAGCCATACAAGCGGGAATAAAAAAAATGAGCAGTACTTC. Translating gives CASSHTSGNKKNEQYF.

This clonotype turned up a few times. This rearrangement joins TRBV20-1 to TRBJ2-2; 9 nucleotides align to TRBD2. Losses at the gene ends were 3 bases for V and 6 bases for J; bases not matched to a gene: 5. The CDR3 runs to 14 residues. Germline lookup yields CDR1 DFQATT and CDR2 SNEGSKA (reference sequence). CDR3 protein: CSARIAGVPGELFF. CDR3 sequence (DNA): TGCAGTGCTAGGATAGCGGGAGTGCCCGGGGAGCTGTTTTTT.

V gene TRBV13 combines with J gene TRBJ1-2; 10 bases line up with TRBD1. V lost 5 bases to trimming and J lost 3 bases; unmatched junction nucleotides: 6. Germline lookup yields CDR1 PRHDT and CDR2 FYEKMQ (reference sequence). The CDR3 has 15 amino acids. CDR3 sequence reads: CASSTTGGAYYGYTF. CDR3 sequence (DNA): TGTGCCAGCAGCACGACAGGGGGCGCCTACTATGGCTACACCTTC.

This clonotype has a count of ten or more. The V gene is TRBV29-1, the J gene TRBJ2-7; TRBD1 or TRBD2 may be the D gene (5 bases each). The CDR3 is 14 amino acids. The germline V gene has CDR1 SQVTM and CDR2 ANQGSEA. V was trimmed by 5 bases and J by 0 bases, leaving 14 bases between them. The CDR3 DNA reads as TGCAGCGTTTGGGGAACCGGGACCTCCTACGAGCAGTACTTC. It specifies CSVWGTGTSYEQYF.

This chain connects TRBV7-2 to TRBJ2-7; no firm D call. The CDR3 contains 15 residues. CDR1 and CDR2 (germline): SGHTA, FQGNSA. V was clipped by 2 bases and J by 0 bases, with 11 bases between them. The CDR3 sequence is CASSLNSGISYEQYF. The CDR3 DNA follows: TGTGCCAGCAGCTTAAATTCGGGCATCTCCTACGAGCAGTACTTC.

The chain uses TRBV7-2 and TRBJ2-7; D may correspond to TRBD1 or TRBD2 (5 bases each). V lost 1 base and J lost 5, with 12 bases in between. The germline V gene has CDR1 SGHTA and CDR2 FQGNSA. The CDR3 runs to 14 residues. The CDR3 sequence is CASSLGGSRDEQYF. In DNA, the CDR3 is TGTGCCAGCAGCTTAGGTGGGAGCAGGGACGAGCAGTACTTC.

This clonotype was seen only a few times. The chain recombines TRBV27 with TRBJ2-7; tentative D call: TRBD2 (5 bases). Trimming cost V 5 bases and J 3 bases, with 14 bases left between them. CDR1 is MNHEY, CDR2 SMNVEV, per germline (reference sequence). The CDR3 runs to 14 residues. The CDR3 bases are TGTGCCAGCAGTCTAGACCGGGATCACTACGAGCAGTACTTC. Residues: CASSLDRDHYEQYF.

This clonotype was counted a few times. The chain couples TRBV28 to TRBJ2-3, with D unresolved. V was clipped by 2 bases and J by 0 bases, with 9 bases between them. The CDR3 has 15 residues. Germline V gives CDR1 MDHEN, CDR2 SYDVKM. This CDR3 reads CASSLGRLSTDTQYF. In DNA form, the CDR3 reads TGTGCCAGCAGTTTAGGTCGGCTTAGCACAGATACGCAGTATTTT.

This clonotype has more than one count but fewer than ten. This chain joins TRBV11-2 and TRBJ1-1, with TRBD1 as a possible D gene (6 bases). The V end was cut by 3 bases, the J end by 3 bases, with 11 bases between. The CDR3 length is 14 residues. Germline V gene lookup returns CDR1 SGHAT and CDR2 FQNNGV. In DNA form, the CDR3 reads TGTGCCAGCAGCTTCGGGGGGCTGGACACTGAAGCTTTCTTT. It specifies CASSFGGLDTEAFF.

The gene calls are TRBV30 and TRBJ2-1; D gene unclear. The CDR3 spans 14 residues. V was pared by 4 bases and J by 0 bases, with 10 bases between. Germline CDR1 is GTSNPN and CDR2 is SVGIG (reference sequence). The CDR3, as DNA: TGTGCCTGGACCCAGACGAGCTCCTACAATGAGCAGTTCTTC. Its protein product is CAWTQTSSYNEQFF.